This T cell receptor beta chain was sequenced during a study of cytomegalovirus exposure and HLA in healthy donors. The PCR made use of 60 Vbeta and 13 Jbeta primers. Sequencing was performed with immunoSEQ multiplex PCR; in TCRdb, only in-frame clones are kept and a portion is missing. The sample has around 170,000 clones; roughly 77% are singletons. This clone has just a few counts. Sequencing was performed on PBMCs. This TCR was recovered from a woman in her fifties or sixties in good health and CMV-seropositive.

The CDR3 DNA sequence: TGTGCCAGCAGCCTAACAGGGATATATGGCTACACCTTC. Its translation is CASSLTGIYGYTF. This sequence joins TRBV27 and TRBJ1-2; D might be TRBD1 (6 bases). Germline V CDR1 and CDR2: MNHEY, SMNVEV (reference sequence). CDR3 length: 13 residues. Trimming took 6 bases from V and 5 from J, leaving 13 bases between them.